Given below is one T cell receptor (beta chain) in context. Several immunoSEQ 96-well plates shared each subset's DNA, each plate a replicate. Only in-frame clones appear in the TCRdb table, and some are missing; sequencing was by immunoSEQ multiplex PCR. The data contain 2 million to 2.5 million clones, approximately 96% of them singletons. The data derive from a study of shared clonotypes between healthy human individuals. The V and J ends lost 0 bases and 1 base respectively, with 8 bases between them. Germline loops: CDR1 SGDLS, CDR2 YYNGEE. The CDR3 consists of 14 residues. The sequence was obtained from a young man in good health. This sequence joins TRBV9 and TRBJ2-7; D remains ambiguous. The sequencing sample was made of naive CD4+ T cells sorted from blood. Subset in this sample: CD45RA+ positively selected. The CDR3 spells CASSVAGKSYEQYF. Here the CDR3 DNA reads TGTGCCAGCAGCGTAGCCGGCAAATCCTACGAGCAGTACTTC.